Detailed here is one TCR beta chain. The antigen remains unidentified. Using a J-beta primer mix together with a sample-barcoded 5' primer, a second PCR was run for about 7 to 12 cycles. TCRdb independently ran MiXCR on the 5' RACE reads; one entry per CDR3 protein. In the table there are 1 million to 1.2 million distinct CDR3 sequences, 35% to 40% of which are singletons. The entry originates in a study of blood T cells in healthy people across ages. General study findings and limits: Roughly linear declines in TCR beta diversity per million T cells occurred with age.

The germline V gene has CDR1 SEHNR and CDR2 FQNEAQ (reference sequence). This CDR3 contains 14 residues. With 5 bases removed from V and 3 bases from J, the gap between germline ends came to 11 bases. Sequencing was performed on blood. The V and J genes are TRBV7-9 and TRBJ1-5; D perhaps matches TRBD1 (5 bases). The source of this sequence is a man younger than 30 in good health. The CDR3, as DNA: TGTGCCAGCAGCGGTGGGGGGATCAATCAGCCCCAGCATTTT. Its protein product is CASSGGGINQPQHF.